This passage covers 22 T cell receptor beta chains from one sample sequenced in a study of response to subunit inactivated influenza vaccine. TCRdb reprocessed the RT-PCR reads via MiXCR and lists one record per CDR3 protein. The data contain around 160,000 distinct CDR3 sequences, approximately 10% of them singletons. Here the sequenced sample was non-naive T cells sorted from PBMCs, taken more than 35 days after vaccination. The receptors stem from a man aged 50 or older who received an inactivated influenza vaccine.

Concerning this clonotype: Relative to the germline gene, one junction end is altered; a read error may explain this. The V and J genes are TRBV19 and TRBJ2-6; D unclear. In germline, CDR1 is LNHDA, CDR2 SQIVND (reference sequence). This CDR3 has 12 residues. CDR3 sequence reads: CAIKNGPNALTF. The DNA of the CDR3 is TGTGCCATAAAAAACGGGCCCAACGCCCTGACTTTC. Full variable domain (outside the CDR3, taken from reference TRBV19 and TRBJ2-6): DGGITQSPKYLFRKEGQNVTLSCEQNLNHDAMYWYRQDPGQGLRLIYYSQIVNDFQKGDIAEGYSVSREKKESFPLTVTSAQKNPTAFYLCAIKNGPNALTFGAGSRLTVL.

This clonotype has just a few counts. The rearrangement links TRBV12-5 to TRBJ2-5, with no clear D. This CDR3 is 11 amino acids long. Trimming stripped 1 base from V and 5 bases from J, with 2 bases between. Germline-derived CDR1 and CDR2 are LGHNT and FRNRAP. The CDR3 DNA sequence: TGTGCTAGTGGTTTGGAGGAGACCCAGTACTTC. This codes for CASGLEETQYF. The full variable domain, its missing parts supplied by reference TRBV12-5 and TRBJ2-5, is DARVTQTPRHKVTEMGQEVTMRCQPILGHNTVFWYRQTMMQGLELLAYFRNRAPLDDSGMPKDRFSAEMPDATLATLKIQPSEPRDSAVYFCASGLEETQYFGPGTRLLVL.

The V gene is TRBV7-2, the J gene TRBJ1-5, with D perhaps TRBD1 (5 bases). CDR1 and CDR2 from the germline V gene are SGHTA and FQGNSA. The CDR3 runs to 13 residues. The V and J ends lost 1 base and 8 bases respectively, with 9 bases between them. CDR3 in DNA: TGTGCCAGCAGCTTAGGCAGGGTTGAGCCCCAGCATTTT. Translated, it gives CASSLGRVEPQHF.

In its sample, this clonotype was seen a few times. This chain uses TRBV20-1 with TRBJ2-5; TRBD1 matches 7 bases. Unmatched junction bases numbered 14, after V lost 0 bases and J lost 4 bases. The length of the CDR3 is 17 residues. Per the germline V gene, CDR1 is DFQATT and CDR2 is SNEGSKA (reference sequence). CDR3 in amino acids: CSARDPLSGGLGETQYF. CDR3 DNA sequence: TGCAGTGCTAGAGATCCTCTGTCAGGGGGTTTGGGAGAGACCCAGTACTTC.

At least ten counts were recorded for this clonotype. The rearrangement links TRBV4-3 to TRBJ2-6, with D perhaps matching TRBD1 (5 bases). Germline V gene data show CDR1 as LGHNA and CDR2 as YSLEER. CDR3 length equals 16 residues. Deletions cut 5 bases from V and 0 bases from J, with 11 bases between. In DNA form, the CDR3 reads TGCGCCAGCAGCAGGGGCGAAAGCTCTGGGGCCAACGTCCTGACTTTC. This encodes CASSRGESSGANVLTF.

This chain links TRBV27 with TRBJ1-6; no reliable D call. Trimming left V 5 bases short and J 2 bases short, with 13 bases between. The germline V gene encodes CDR1 MNHEY and CDR2 SMNVEV (reference sequence). The CDR3 is made up of 16 amino acids. CDR3: CASSPWAGAYNSPLHF. As DNA, the CDR3 is TGTGCCAGCAGTCCCTGGGCAGGCGCCTATAATTCACCCCTCCACTTT.

The chain links TRBV7-9 to TRBJ2-1; D perhaps matches TRBD1 (6 bases). Per the germline V gene, CDR1 is SEHNR and CDR2 is FQNEAQ (reference sequence). The CDR3 contains 14 residues. V lost 4 bases and J lost 5, with 12 bases in between. CDR3 DNA sequence: TGTGCCAGCAGCTCCGGGGACATTAACAATGAGCAGTTCTTC. Its translation is CASSSGDINNEQFF.

This clonotype was recorded a few times. The chain couples TRBV29-1 to TRBJ2-7, with unresolved D. The CDR3 contains 11 residues. The V end lost 4 bases, the J end lost 7 bases, and 11 bases lay between the germline ends. CDR1 is SQVTM and CDR2 is ANQGSEA in the germline V gene. CDR3 DNA: TGCAGCGTTGGACTCCATGGAGAGCAGTACTTC. This encodes CSVGLHGEQYF.

V and J are TRBV20-1 and TRBJ2-1; 11 bases line up with TRBD2. The CDR3 sequence is 14 residues long. Germline CDR1 reads DFQATT; CDR2 reads SNEGSKA (reference sequence). The V gene end was trimmed by 6 bases and the J gene end by 3 bases; junction bases not matched to a gene: 4. The CDR3 is CSASGLADYNEQFF. DNA of the CDR3: TGCAGTGCATCGGGACTAGCGGACTACAATGAGCAGTTCTTC.

The chain has TRBV24-1 and TRBJ2-5; D gene uncertain. CDR1 KGHDR and CDR2 SFDVKD come from the germline V gene. Trimming shortened V by 3 bases and J by 1 base, and 20 bases separated the two germline ends. The CDR3 is 18 amino acids. The CDR3 nucleotides read TGTGCCACCAGTGATCCCTCCCCGGTGGTGGGAATCCAAGAGACCCAGTACTTC. Residues: CATSDPSPVVGIQETQYF.

The J gene is TRBJ2-3, the V gene TRBV6-5; 7 nucleotides match TRBD1. J was trimmed by 5 bases and V by 6 bases; bases with no gene match: 2. The V gene's germline CDR1 is MNHEY and CDR2 SVGAGI. This CDR3 has 12 amino acids. The CDR3 loop is CASSRQGDTQYF. The DNA for the CDR3 is TGTGCCAGCAGCCGACAGGGAGATACGCAGTATTTT.

Only a few counts were recorded for this clonotype. The junction differs from germline at one of its ends, possibly a read error. The genes are TRBV5-5 and TRBJ2-7, with D unresolved. The CDR3 extends over 11 amino acids. Germline CDR1 is SGHKS and CDR2 is YYEKEE (reference sequence). The CDR3 DNA sequence: TGTGCCAGCAGCTTGGACAGACTGATGAACTTC. This codes for CASSLDRLMNF.

The chain employs TRBV5-1 and TRBJ2-7; D perhaps matches TRBD2 (6 bases). V was trimmed by 6 bases and J by 7 bases, leaving 26 bases between them. CDR1 and CDR2 (germline): SGHRS, YFSETQ. The CDR3 extends over 16 amino acids. The CDR3 reads CASTIGGEMRAKEQYF. CDR3 nucleotides: TGCGCCAGCACCATCGGCGGGGAGATGAGGGCCAAGGAGCAGTACTTC.

This clonotype was counted at least ten times. CDR3 sequence (DNA): TGTGCCAGCAGCCTCGGGTCAGTTTACGAGCAGTACTTC. Translation gives CASSLGSVYEQYF. This chain uses TRBV7-3 with TRBJ2-7; D is unresolved. CDR3 length: 13 residues. Trimming pared 5 bases from V and 4 bases from J, leaving 12 bases between. Germline CDR1 and CDR2: SGHTA and FQGTGA.

The chain recombines TRBV12-3 or TRBV12-4 with TRBJ2-2; 7 nucleotides align to TRBD1. The trim removed 3 bases at V and 5 bases at J, leaving 6 bases unmatched. The length of the CDR3 is 15 residues. The CDR3 DNA reads as TGTGCCAGCAGTTTCCTGGCAGGGGGTACCGGGGAGCTGTTTTTT. It is translated as CASSFLAGGTGELFF.

The table lists this clonotype with a few counts. The chain employs TRBV4-2 and TRBJ2-6; 8 bases are shared with TRBD1. Germline CDR1 reads LGHNA; CDR2 reads YNFKEQ. CDR3 length: 18 amino acids. V lost 4 bases and J lost 4; bases outside the gene matches: 12. The CDR3 DNA sequence: TGTGCCAGCAGCCCCCAACTACAGGGACAGGCCGGGGCCAACGTCCTGACTTTC. Residues: CASSPQLQGQAGANVLTF.

This clonotype appeared many times. The J gene is TRBJ1-3, the V gene TRBV7-2, with no clear D. Germline values: CDR1 SGHTA, CDR2 FQGNSA. V lost 1 base, J lost 3 bases, and 13 bases lay in between. The CDR3 is 16 residues long. The CDR3 DNA reads as TGTGCCAGCAGCTTAGTTTTTCGGGGTCGTGGAAACACCATATATTTT. Translation: CASSLVFRGRGNTIYF. Complete variable domain (other parts from reference TRBV7-2 and TRBJ1-3): GAGVSQSPSNKVTEKGKDVELRCDPISGHTALYWYRQSLGQGLEFLIYFQGNSAPDKSGLPSDRFSAERTGGSVSTLTIQRTQQEDSAVYLCASSLVFRGRGNTIYFGEGSWLTVV.

In the case of this clonotype: It may be a read error: a sequence one base away is much more abundant. The chain joins TRBV9 to TRBJ1-3; D gene unclear. Germline values: CDR1 SGDLS, CDR2 YYNGEE. This CDR3 region has 16 residues. Trimming removed 0 bases at V and 3 bases at J, with 13 bases between. CDR3 region: CASSVGAGNFGNTIYF. Written as DNA, the CDR3 is TGTGCCAGCAGCGTAGGAGCAGGCAACTTTGGAAACACCATATATTTT.

This clonotype was detected only a few times. The gene calls are TRBV7-2 and TRBJ2-7; D unclear. This CDR3 comprises 13 residues. CDR1 is SGHTA, CDR2 FQGNSA, per germline. V was cut by 0 bases and J by 5 bases, with 8 bases left in between. Here the CDR3 DNA reads TGTGCCAGCAGCTTAGCAGGGAACCACGAGCAGTACTTC. It translates to CASSLAGNHEQYF.

This clonotype was detected only a few times. V usage is TRBV29-1 and J usage is TRBJ1-2; TRBD1 is a possible D gene (6 bases). Trimming took off 6 bases at V and 1 base at J, with 15 bases between the two ends. The CDR3 contains 14 residues. Germline-derived CDR1 and CDR2 are SQVTM and ANQGSEA. In DNA form, the CDR3 reads TGCAGCGTGGAGGCGACAGGACGTAACTATGGCTACACCTTC. This gives the protein CSVEATGRNYGYTF.

This chain connects TRBV7-6 to TRBJ2-1, with D unclear. The CDR3 contains 14 residues. Trimming removed 0 bases from V and 10 bases from J, with 13 bases in between. Germline V CDR1 and CDR2: SGHVS, FNYEAQ. CDR3 DNA sequence: TGTGCCAGCAGCTTAGCAAGCGCCTCCCGCGAGCAGTTCTTC. Its translation: CASSLASASREQFF.

This clonotype was detected a few times. This chain joins TRBV28 and TRBJ2-7; D might be TRBD1 (6 bases). CDR1 and CDR2 (germline): MDHEN, SYDVKM. Trimming stripped 7 bases from V and 1 base from J, with 14 bases between. The CDR3 is 14 residues long. CDR3 residues: CASKPNRASYEQYF. The CDR3, as DNA: TGTGCCAGCAAACCCAACAGGGCGTCCTACGAGCAGTACTTC.